This T cell receptor (beta chain) appears in the sequencing data of a study of shared clonotypes between healthy human individuals. Germline CDR1 is SQVTM and CDR2 is ANQGSEA. The CDR3 contains 13 residues. V was cut by 7 bases and J by 0 bases, with 11 bases left in between. The healthy adult donors were HIV-negative and reported no recent acute infections or vaccinations. Adults of Caucasian background living in Nashville, Tennessee made up all donors. The table came from immunoSEQ multiplex PCR; TCRdb's copy has only in-frame clones and leaves some out. The sample lists approximately 740,000 clones; about 74% were seen once.

The TCR originated in a woman under 40 in good health. This rearrangement joins TRBV29-1 to TRBJ2-3, with a tentative D call TRBD1 (5 bases). Sequenced input: memory CD4+ T cells sorted from blood. Subset: CD45RA-negative fraction. As DNA, the CDR3 is TGCAGCGCTACCAGACAGAGCACAGATACGCAGTATTTT. It codes for CSATRQSTDTQYF.